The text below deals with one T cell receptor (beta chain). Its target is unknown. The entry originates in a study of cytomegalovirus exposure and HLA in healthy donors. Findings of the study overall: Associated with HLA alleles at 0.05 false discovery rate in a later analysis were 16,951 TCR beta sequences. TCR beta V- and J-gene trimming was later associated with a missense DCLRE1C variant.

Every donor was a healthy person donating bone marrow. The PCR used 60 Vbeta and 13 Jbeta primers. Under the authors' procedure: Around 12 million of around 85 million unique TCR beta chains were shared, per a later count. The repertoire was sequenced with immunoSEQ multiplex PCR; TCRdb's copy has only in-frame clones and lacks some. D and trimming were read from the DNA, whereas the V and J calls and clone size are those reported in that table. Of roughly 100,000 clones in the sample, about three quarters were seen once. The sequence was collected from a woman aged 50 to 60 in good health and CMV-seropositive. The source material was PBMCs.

The CDR3 coding sequence is TGTGCCAGCACCGCAGGGGTCACCTACGAGCAGTACTTC. This encodes CASTAGVTYEQYF. This sequence joins TRBV28 and TRBJ2-7; D may be TRBD1 (6 bases). In germline, CDR1 is MDHEN, CDR2 SYDVKM. V gave up 7 bases and J gave up 2 bases, with 12 bases separating them. CDR3 length: 13 residues.